The 8 T cell receptor beta chains in this list originate from one sample, sequenced in a study of beta chain features in type 1 diabetes listed by TCRdb under 2018. Overall results and qualifications from the work: Type 1 diabetes patients showed a moderate but significant shortening of TCRB CDR3 length in all four CD4+ subsets.

No antigen is known for these receptors. Library method: the immunoSEQ multiplex PCR assay. The entire amount of isolated RNA was reverse transcribed using the High Capacity cDNA Reverse Transcription Kit, so the sequenced TCRB transcripts were expressed ones. TCRdb carries this immuneACCESS record with in-frame sequences only. Its versions omit some clonotypes, under half of them owing to an unresolved V gene in the studies checked, with the rest unexplained. The table for this sample lists fewer than 18,000 clones; 70% to 80% of them were counted only once. Less than 0.4% of the sample belongs to the ten largest clones. Sequences were obtained from stem cell memory CD4+ T cells from blood. Reading the label with the study, this specimen's cell subset or site is: stem cell-like memory CD4+ T cells. Receptors originate from a woman under 30 with type 1 diabetes.

This rearrangement joins TRBV7-2 to TRBJ2-7; possible D gene TRBD2, 7 bases. Germline assignment: CDR1 SGHTA and CDR2 FQGNSA. V was shortened by 0 bases and J by 9 bases, with 12 bases between the two germline ends. This CDR3 contains 13 residues. This CDR3 is CASSLARGAGQYV. CDR3 sequence (DNA): TGTGCCAGCAGCTTAGCACGGGGGGCCGGGCAGTACGTC.

The gene calls are TRBV5-1 and TRBJ2-5, with TRBD2 matching over 7 bases. Germline loops: CDR1 SGHRS, CDR2 YFSETQ. The V gene end was trimmed by 6 bases and the J gene end by 4 bases; junction bases not matched to a gene: 18. This CDR3 has 17 amino acids. CDR3 in amino acids: CASTPRTSNGLTETQYF. The CDR3 DNA reads TGCGCCAGCACCCCCCGGACTAGTAATGGATTAACAGAGACCCAGTACTTC. Together with reference TRBV5-1 and TRBJ2-5, the CDR3 gives the full variable domain: KAGVTQTPRYLIKTRGQQVTLSCSPISGHRSVSWYQQTPGQGLQFLFEYFSETQRNKGNFPGRFSGRQFSNSRSEMNVSTLELGDSALYLCASTPRTSNGLTETQYFGPGTRLLVL.

The rearrangement joins TRBV10-3 to TRBJ2-7, with 10 bases matching TRBD2. The germline CDR1 and CDR2 sequences are ENHRY and SYGVKD. The CDR3 extends over 14 amino acids. V dropped 6 bases and J dropped 6; count of bases not matched to a gene: 8. The CDR3 spells CAISNTGTSAEQYF. The CDR3 region has the DNA TGTGCCATCAGCAATACCGGGACTAGCGCCGAGCAGTACTTC.

J is TRBJ1-5 and V is TRBV27, with D maybe TRBD1 (6 bases). The germline V gene encodes CDR1 MNHEY and CDR2 SMNVEV (reference sequence). Trimming shortened V by 5 bases and J by 6 bases, and 14 bases separated the two germline ends. The CDR3 sequence is 14 residues long. The CDR3 DNA follows: TGTGCCAGCAGTAAGGGGGGGAGGGCTCAGCCCCAGCATTTT. Protein sequence: CASSKGGRAQPQHF.

V and J are TRBV10-3 and TRBJ2-2; D is undetermined. Between the trimmed V and J ends, which lost 10 bases and 5 bases, there was a span of 14 bases. Looked up from germline, CDR1 is ENHRY and CDR2 is SYGVKD. This CDR3 contains 13 residues. The chain's CDR3 is CATGRPLTGELFF. CDR3 DNA sequence: TGTGCCACTGGGCGCCCTTTAACCGGGGAGCTGTTTTTT.

The chain recombines TRBV27 with TRBJ1-2; D might be TRBD1 (5 bases). Germline V gene sequence: CDR1 MNHEY, CDR2 SMNVEV (reference sequence). The CDR3 loop spans 12 amino acids. V lost 3 bases, J lost 5 bases, and 7 bases lay in between. The DNA for the CDR3 is TGTGCCAGCAGTTTCCAGGGATATGGCTACACCTTC. As protein: CASSFQGYGYTF.

The chain is built from TRBV27 and TRBJ2-1; TRBD1 aligns across 12 bases. With V trimmed by 6 bases and J by 4 bases, 4 bases remained unmatched. CDR3 length: 15 amino acids. Germline assignment: CDR1 MNHEY and CDR2 SMNVEV (reference sequence). The CDR3 region has the DNA TGTGCCAGCAGGGGGACAGGGGGCCTTTACAATGAGCAGTTCTTC. Translation: CASRGTGGLYNEQFF.

This clone was recorded only once. The chain recombines TRBV4-3 with TRBJ2-2, with a weak D call TRBD2 (5 bases). This CDR3 contains 16 residues. Germline-derived CDR1 and CDR2 are LGHNA and YSLEER. Trimming shortened V by 1 base and J by 2 bases, and 11 bases separated the two germline ends. The CDR3 region has the DNA TGCGCCAGCAGCCAAGGATTCCTAGCAAACACCGGGGAGCTGTTTTTT. Translation gives CASSQGFLANTGELFF.